Listed here are 16 T cell receptor beta chains from one sample, sequenced in a study of blood T cells in healthy people across ages. For the second PCR, which ran for roughly 6 to 11 cycles, a sample-barcoded 5' primer and a J-beta primer mix were used. TCRdb fed the 5' RACE reads into MiXCR, producing one record per CDR3 protein. The top ten hold around a fifth of the sample, which has some 920,000 distinct CDR3 sequences, roughly 51% seen once. The sample taken for sequencing was blood. These receptors were obtained from a woman between 55 and 75 years old in good health.

A remark on this clonotype: Germline and junction disagree at one end, which may indicate a read error. V gene TRBV6-5 combines with J gene TRBJ2-7, with D perhaps TRBD1 (5 bases). The CDR3 contains 15 residues. Germline V CDR1 and CDR2: MNHEY, SVGAGI. The CDR3 sequence: CEQIFRVLQGYEQYF. The CDR3 DNA sequence: TGCGAACAAATCTTCAGGGTTTTGCAGGGCTACGAGCAGTACTTC.

This clonotype was recorded once. V is TRBV7-2 and J is TRBJ2-7, with a possible D match to TRBD2 (5 bases). Trimming cost V 1 base and J 5 bases, with 12 bases left between them. Germline V CDR1 and CDR2: SGHTA, FQGNSA. The CDR3 runs 14 residues. The CDR3 DNA sequence: TGTGCCAGCAGCTTAGGTTCGAGGGTTAACGAGCAGTACTTC. Protein sequence: CASSLGSRVNEQYF.

J is TRBJ2-3 and V is TRBV15; tentatively, D is TRBD1 or TRBD2 (5 bases each). V was trimmed by 3 bases and J by 3 bases, leaving 22 bases between them. Germline CDR1 LNHNV, CDR2 YYDKDF (reference sequence). The CDR3 is made up of 18 amino acids. For the CDR3, the DNA is TGTGCCACCAGCAGGACACTATACCCCCGTGGGGGAACAGATACGCAGTATTTT. This translates into CATSRTLYPRGGTDTQYF.

The chain joins TRBV27 to TRBJ2-3; D uncertain. Trimming took off 2 bases at V and 2 bases at J, with 8 bases between the two ends. In germline, CDR1 is MNHEY, CDR2 SMNVEV (reference sequence). This CDR3 is 14 amino acids long. DNA for the CDR3: TGTGCCAGCAGTTTAAGTTCATTCACAGATACGCAGTATTTT. Translating it yields CASSLSSFTDTQYF.

The rearrangement joins TRBV6-5 to TRBJ1-6; D gene unclear. This CDR3 has 16 amino acids. The V gene's germline CDR1 is MNHEY and CDR2 SVGAGI. V was pared by 7 bases and J by 5 bases, with 18 bases between. The chain's CDR3 is CASTRQPVSDNSPLHF. The CDR3 DNA reads as TGTGCCAGCACCAGACAACCGGTTTCGGATAATTCACCCCTCCACTTT.

This clonotype was seen just once. This chain links TRBV18 with TRBJ1-4, with D uncertain. Deletions cut 2 bases from V and 6 bases from J, with 10 bases between. CDR3 length equals 14 residues. Germline loops: CDR1 KGHSH, CDR2 LQKENI. The CDR3 nucleotides read TGTGCCAGCTCACCAAACGACGGAGATGAAAAACTGTTTTTT. Translating it yields CASSPNDGDEKLFF.

This clonotype showed up just a few times. For the CDR3, the DNA is TGTGCCAGCAGACCCCCGGGACTAGACAATGAGCAGTTCTTC. Protein product: CASRPPGLDNEQFF. The chain has TRBV28 and TRBJ2-1; TRBD2 aligns across 8 bases. The V gene end was trimmed by 6 bases and the J gene end by 5 bases; junction bases not matched to a gene: 6. Germline lookup yields CDR1 MDHEN and CDR2 SYDVKM. This CDR3 region has 14 residues.

The chain employs TRBV20-1 and TRBJ2-3, with 9 bases that match TRBD2. Germline V gene data show CDR1 as DFQATT and CDR2 as SNEGSKA (reference sequence). This CDR3 contains 16 residues. Trimming cost V 3 bases and J 2 bases; bases outside gene matches: 9. The CDR3 DNA follows: TGCAGTGCTAGGTTCTCAGCGGGAGGCACCACAGATACGCAGTATTTT. As protein: CSARFSAGGTTDTQYF.

The J gene is TRBJ1-2, the V gene TRBV27; TRBD1 aligns across 8 bases. The CDR3 length is 15 residues. The V segment lost 6 bases and the J segment 6 bases; nucleotides outside the gene matches: 12. CDR1 and CDR2 from the germline V gene are MNHEY and SMNVEV (reference sequence). CDR3 in DNA: TGTGCCAGCAGCTACTACCGCACAGGGGGGAATGGCTACACCTTC. Protein sequence: CASSYYRTGGNGYTF.

J is TRBJ2-1 and V is TRBV7-9; 13 positions match TRBD2. Germline CDR1 is SEHNR and CDR2 is FQNEAQ (reference sequence). With V trimmed by 5 bases and J by 10 bases, 23 bases remained unmatched. There are 20 residues in the CDR3. CDR3 loop: CASSPPAGLAGPKGMEEQFF. The CDR3 DNA sequence: TGTGCCAGCAGCCCCCCGGCGGGACTAGCGGGACCTAAGGGGATGGAGGAGCAGTTCTTC. The whole variable domain, filled in from reference TRBV7-9 and TRBJ2-1, reads DTGVSQNPRHKITKRGQNVTFRCDPISEHNRLYWYRQTLGQGPEFLTYFQNEAQLEKSRLLSDRFSAERPKGSFSTLEIQRTEQGDSAMYLCASSPPAGLAGPKGMEEQFFGPGTRLTVL.

This clonotype was seen only a few times. The chain carries TRBV6-2 or TRBV6-3 and TRBJ2-7, with 9 bases matching TRBD1. Trimming cost V 4 bases and J 12 bases; bases outside gene matches: 22. Germline assignment: CDR1 MNHEY and CDR2 SVGEGT. The CDR3 contains 17 residues. The CDR3 region has the DNA TGTGCCAGCAGTTCGATTCCCCGAGGGACAGGGTCGGTCGTCCCGTACTTC. Its protein product is CASSSIPRGTGSVVPYF.

This clonotype was detected a few times. The chain links TRBV3-1 to TRBJ2-7, with 9 nucleotides matching TRBD1. The CDR3 covers 13 residues. The germline V gene has CDR1 LGHDT and CDR2 YNNKEL (reference sequence). V lost 8 bases, J lost 6 bases, and 8 bases stayed unmatched. The CDR3 loop reads CASGRTGVFEQYF. The CDR3 DNA follows: TGTGCCAGCGGGCGGACAGGGGTATTCGAGCAGTACTTC.

The chain couples TRBV12-3 or TRBV12-4 to TRBJ2-1; D is ambiguous. The CDR3 has 14 amino acids. V gave up 5 bases and J gave up 6 bases, with 14 bases separating them. CDR3 bases: TGTGCCAGCAGTCCAGAGGAGACTTCCAATGAGCAGTTCTTC. Its protein product is CASSPEETSNEQFF.

This clonotype turned up a few times. This chain connects TRBV27 to TRBJ2-7, with TRBD2 matching 12 bases. V lost 4 bases, J lost 2 bases, and 6 bases stayed unmatched. CDR1 is MNHEY, CDR2 SMNVEV, per germline (reference sequence). The CDR3 loop spans 16 amino acids. The CDR3 nucleotides read TGTGCCAGCAGTTCCCACCGACTAGCGGGAGCCTACGAGCAGTACTTC. It specifies CASSSHRLAGAYEQYF.

The sample holds one count of this clonotype. The rearrangement links TRBV29-1 to TRBJ2-7, with 10 nucleotides matching TRBD2. V lost 7 bases and J lost 7; bases outside the gene matches: 16. The CDR3 has 15 amino acids. Germline V gives CDR1 SQVTM, CDR2 ANQGSEA. In DNA form, the CDR3 reads TGCAGCGGCTGGGGTTCGACTAGCGGGCGCAATGAGCAGTACTTC. Translated: CSGWGSTSGRNEQYF.

The chain carries TRBV27 and TRBJ2-3; 7 bases agree with TRBD1. CDR1 is MNHEY, CDR2 SMNVEV, per germline (reference sequence). The CDR3 consists of 16 residues. V lost 5 bases and J lost 2; bases outside the gene matches: 10. The CDR3 sequence is CASSQQGLELTDTQYF. In nucleotides, the CDR3 is TGTGCCAGCAGTCAACAGGGGCTGGAGCTCACAGATACGCAGTATTTT.